This TCR beta chain comes out of a study of shared clonotypes between healthy human individuals. Deep-level assay runs were performed. TCRdb's table, derived via immunoSEQ multiplex PCR, lists solely in-frame clones and lacks some. The repertoire includes around 2.1 million clones, approximately 96% of them detected once, and roughly 0.13% sits in the top ten. After removal of 3 bases from V and 4 bases from J, the junction contained 10 bases not matched to a gene. The CDR3 has 17 amino acids. Germline loops: CDR1 GTSNPN, CDR2 SVGIG (reference sequence). The chain combines TRBV30 with TRBJ2-3; 13 bases match TRBD2. Sequencing was performed on naive CD4+ T cells sorted from blood. Subset indicated: CD45RA+ positively selected. This clonotype was sampled from a man between 18 and 35 years old in good health. CDR3 sequence reads: CAWSRLAGGLLADTQYF. CDR3 sequence (DNA): TGTGCCTGGAGCCGACTAGCGGGGGGCCTATTGGCAGATACGCAGTATTTT.